Reported below is one T cell receptor beta chain. The antigen is not known. Peripheral blood CD8+ and CD4+ T cells were profiled by TCR beta sequencing. The data derive from a study of CD8 T cells in Susac syndrome. Turning to the study itself: Susac syndrome patients were untreated, on corticosteroids with some adding intravenous immunoglobulin, or on intravenous immunoglobulin only.

Reverse transcription of about 0.45 to 1 ug RNA used random hexamers. The CDR3 of TCR beta was amplified by immunoSEQ multiplex PCR across 54 Vbeta and 13 Jbeta. TCRdb independently ran MiXCR on the immunoSEQ multiplex PCR reads; one entry per CDR3 protein. The sample consists of hundreds of thousands of distinct CDR3 sequences, 94% of them appearing once. Germline CDR1 MGHDK, CDR2 SYGVNS. The CDR3 spans 14 residues. V was clipped by 5 bases and J by 2 bases, with 11 bases between them. Findings and limits, study-wide: The study conceded that relatively few individuals underwent its TCR sequencing and HLA analysis.

The TCR was taken from a human donor with Susac syndrome. This rearrangement joins TRBV25-1 to TRBJ2-3; possibly TRBD2 for D (6 bases). The sequenced sample was CD4+ T cells from PBMCs. The CDR3: CASSNRDFTDTQYF. The CDR3 DNA is TGTGCCAGCAGTAACCGGGACTTCACAGATACGCAGTATTTT.